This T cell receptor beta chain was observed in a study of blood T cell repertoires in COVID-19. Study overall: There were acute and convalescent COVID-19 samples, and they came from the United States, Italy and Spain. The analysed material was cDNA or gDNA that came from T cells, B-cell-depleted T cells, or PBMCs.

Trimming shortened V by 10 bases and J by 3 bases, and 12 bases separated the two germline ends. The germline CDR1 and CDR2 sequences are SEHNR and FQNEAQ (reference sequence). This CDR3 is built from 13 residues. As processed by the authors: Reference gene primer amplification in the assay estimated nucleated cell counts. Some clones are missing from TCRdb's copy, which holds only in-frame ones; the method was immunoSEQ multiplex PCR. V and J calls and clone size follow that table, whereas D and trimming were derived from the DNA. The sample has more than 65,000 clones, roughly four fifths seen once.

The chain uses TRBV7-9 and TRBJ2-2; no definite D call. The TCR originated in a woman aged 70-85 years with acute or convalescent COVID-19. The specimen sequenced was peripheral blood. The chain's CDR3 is CATSLSYTGELFF. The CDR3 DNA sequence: TGTGCCACGTCCCTTTCCTACACCGGGGAGCTGTTTTTT. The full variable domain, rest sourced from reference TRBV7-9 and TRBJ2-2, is DTGVSQNPRHKITKRGQNVTFRCDPISEHNRLYWYRQTLGQGPEFLTYFQNEAQLEKSRLLSDRFSAERPKGSFSTLEIQRTEQGDSAMYLCATSLSYTGELFFGEGSRLTVL.